The source of this TCR beta chain is a study of blood T cell repertoires in COVID-19. Assignment of participants to cohorts was predicated upon participant-reported clinical history. Under the authors' procedure: Using reference gene primer amplification, nucleated cell counts were estimated. Measured with immunoSEQ multiplex PCR; TCRdb has only the in-frame clones, and not every one. The V and J calls and clone size come from that table; D and trimming were worked out from the DNA. The data show more than 350,000 clones, roughly 84% seen once. The germline V gene encodes CDR1 SGDLS and CDR2 YYNGEE. The CDR3 covers 15 residues. Between the trimmed V and J ends, which lost 4 bases and 0 bases, there was a span of 13 bases.

The V call is TRBV9, the J call TRBJ1-2; D is perhaps TRBD1 (6 bases). The clonotype comes from a woman under 30 who had been exposed to COVID-19. Input material: PBMCs or T cells enriched from blood (not recorded which). CDR3 in amino acids: CASSNRDTSNYGYTF. The CDR3 bases are TGTGCCAGCAGCAACCGGGACACTTCTAACTATGGCTACACCTTC.